Listed below are T cell receptor beta chains from one sample, sequenced in a study of cytomegalovirus exposure and HLA in healthy donors. Produced via immunoSEQ multiplex PCR; TCRdb's table is partial and in-frame only. The sample records 150,000 to 200,000 clones, roughly 70% being singletons. Material for sequencing was PBMCs. These receptors all come from a woman between 35 and 50 years old in good health and CMV-seropositive. Each CDR3 is given with its conserved first and last residue. The order of the fields is clone size, V gene, J gene, CDR3 protein. Not every row has a clone size; where given, it reads once, few, many or a size class.

once	TRBV11-2	TRBJ2-5	CASSLDLDVLAPRETQYF
NA	TRBV5-1	TRBJ1-1	CASSLAGTGSNTEAFF
NA	TRBV20-1	TRBJ2-5	CSARVGETQYF
NA	TRBV7-2	TRBJ2-3	CASSLVGQTDTQYF
NA	TRBV7-9	TRBJ2-3	CASAERGYTQYF
NA	TRBV5-1	TRBJ2-5	CASSSSSGRETQYF
NA	TRBV23-1	TRBJ2-1	CASSPLFRDEQFF
NA	TRBV9	TRBJ2-1	CASSVGGRGYNEQFF
once	TRBV28	TRBJ2-1	CASSSGSGRLHEQFF
NA	TRBV6-5	TRBJ1-1	CASRTGQGVTEAFF
once	TRBV6-5	TRBJ2-2	CASSGRQGTGELFF
NA	TRBV12-5	TRBJ1-5	CASGLYPGQPQNF
NA	TRBV19	TRBJ2-1	CASIRAGADEQFF
NA	TRBV28	TRBJ2-5	CATCGWTEETQYF
few	TRBV19	TRBJ2-2	CASSISPFLAGGNGELFF
once	TRBV5-6	TRBJ2-5	CASSPDRAETQYF
NA	TRBV4-1	TRBJ2-1	CASSRLRSSGGDEQFF
NA	TRBV5-1	TRBJ2-3	CASSTGLGTDTQYF
NA	TRBV27	TRBJ1-1	CASSLRGEAFF
NA	TRBV19	TRBJ2-5	CASTETGLETQYF
once	TRBV7-2	TRBJ1-1	CASSPRWDSLEAFF
NA	TRBV19	TRBJ2-3	CASSTLGQGAGTQYF
once	TRBV28	TRBJ1-2	CASSLLGQNYGYTF